The T cell receptor beta chain under discussion was sequenced for a study of cytomegalovirus exposure and HLA in healthy donors. Study context: Within an early data release were about 85 million unique TCRs drawn from HLA-typed donors.

This clone has a single count. Antigen specificity is unknown. Vbeta (60) and Jbeta (13) primers were used in the PCR. Produced via immunoSEQ multiplex PCR; TCRdb's table is partial and in-frame only. The table shows 130,000 to 150,000 clones, with 78% occurring only once. Findings of the study overall: What a later analysis showed was that several of the most significant clusters appeared linked to common viral pathogens. Listed as cytomegalovirus-associated were 150 to 200 TCR beta chains. The likely origin of a cluster of highly shared sequence variants was a sequencing artifact.

The CDR3 runs 17 residues. V trimming: 2 bases; J trimming: 7 bases; junction bases outside the gene matches: 10. Germline assignment: CDR1 LNHNV and CDR2 YYDKDF (reference sequence). The rearrangement joins TRBV15 to TRBJ2-1, with 11 bases aligning to TRBD2. The sequence was collected from a man aged 40-49 years in good health and CMV-seropositive. The sequenced sample was PBMCs. The CDR3 region has the DNA TGTGCCACCAGCAGATACAGGACTAGCGGGTCAATTAATGAGCAGTTCTTC. The encoded protein is CATSRYRTSGSINEQFF.